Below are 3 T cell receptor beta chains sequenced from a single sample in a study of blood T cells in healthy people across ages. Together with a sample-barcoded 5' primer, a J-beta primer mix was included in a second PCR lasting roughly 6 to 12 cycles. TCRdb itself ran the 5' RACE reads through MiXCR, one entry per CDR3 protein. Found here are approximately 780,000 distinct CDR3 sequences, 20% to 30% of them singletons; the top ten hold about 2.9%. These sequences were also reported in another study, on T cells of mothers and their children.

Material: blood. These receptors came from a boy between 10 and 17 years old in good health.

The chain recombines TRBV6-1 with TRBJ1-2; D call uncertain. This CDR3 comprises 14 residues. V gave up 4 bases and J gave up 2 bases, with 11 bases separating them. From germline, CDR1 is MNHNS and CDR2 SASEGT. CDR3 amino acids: CASSVTGDNYGYTF. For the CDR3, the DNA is TGTGCCAGCAGTGTCACCGGAGACAACTATGGCTACACCTTC.

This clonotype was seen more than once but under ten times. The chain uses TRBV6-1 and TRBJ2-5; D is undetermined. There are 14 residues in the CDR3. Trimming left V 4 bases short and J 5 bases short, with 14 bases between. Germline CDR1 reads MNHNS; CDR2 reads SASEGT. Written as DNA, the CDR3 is TGTGCCAGCAGTGTACTTGTTAAAGGGGAGACCCAGTACTTC. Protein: CASSVLVKGETQYF.

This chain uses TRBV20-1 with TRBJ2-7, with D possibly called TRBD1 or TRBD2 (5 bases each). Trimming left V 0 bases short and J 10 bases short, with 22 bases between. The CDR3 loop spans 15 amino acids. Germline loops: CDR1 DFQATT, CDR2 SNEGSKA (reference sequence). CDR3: CSARDPGTTTLGQYF. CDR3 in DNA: TGCAGTGCTAGAGATCCAGGGACGACGACTTTGGGACAGTACTTC.